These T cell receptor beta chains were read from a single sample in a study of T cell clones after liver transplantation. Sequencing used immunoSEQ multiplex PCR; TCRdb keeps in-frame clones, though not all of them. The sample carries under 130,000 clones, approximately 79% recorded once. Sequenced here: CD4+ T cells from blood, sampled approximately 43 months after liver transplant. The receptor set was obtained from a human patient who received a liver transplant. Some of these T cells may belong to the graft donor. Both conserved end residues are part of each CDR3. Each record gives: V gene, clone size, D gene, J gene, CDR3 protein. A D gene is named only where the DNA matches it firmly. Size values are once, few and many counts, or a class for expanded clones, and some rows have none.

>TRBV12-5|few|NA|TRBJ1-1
CASGLSRDANLITEAFF
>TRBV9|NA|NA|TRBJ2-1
CASSASLGNEQFF
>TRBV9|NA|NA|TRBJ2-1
CASSGGTAAYNEQFF
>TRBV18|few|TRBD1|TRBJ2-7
CASSPSRTGDDEQYF
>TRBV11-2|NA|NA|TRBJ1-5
CASSPGAAFNQPQHF
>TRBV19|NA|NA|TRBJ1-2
CASSKSVYGYTF
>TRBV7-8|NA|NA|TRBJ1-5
CASSQTVNQPQHF
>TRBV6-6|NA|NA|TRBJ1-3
CASSYTAGVDTIYF
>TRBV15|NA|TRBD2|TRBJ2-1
CATSRDASGGVRIF
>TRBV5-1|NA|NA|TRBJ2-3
CASSLGIDRISTDTQYF
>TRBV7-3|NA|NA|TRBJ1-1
CASSLSGLNTEAFF
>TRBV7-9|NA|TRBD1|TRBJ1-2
CASSLTGGWGYTF
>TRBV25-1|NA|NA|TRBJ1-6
CASSALRDGALHF
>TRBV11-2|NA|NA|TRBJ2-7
CASSPHGTFSYEQYF
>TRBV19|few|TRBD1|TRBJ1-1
CASSDRGNTEAFF
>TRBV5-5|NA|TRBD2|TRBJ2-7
CASSPPTSGDSYEQYF
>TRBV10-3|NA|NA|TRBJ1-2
CAISRDIYGYTF
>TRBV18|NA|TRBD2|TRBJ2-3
CASSLGTSGGPDTQYF
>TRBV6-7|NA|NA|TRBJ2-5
CASSYAGRKQETQYF
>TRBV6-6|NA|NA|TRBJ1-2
CASSYGGDYGYTF
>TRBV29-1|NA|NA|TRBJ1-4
CSVSQKGASGEKLFF
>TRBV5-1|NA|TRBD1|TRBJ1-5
CASSPSPGQGLEPQHF
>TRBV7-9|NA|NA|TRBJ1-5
CASSFGGASQPQHF
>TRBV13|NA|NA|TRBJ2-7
CASSFSRNSYEQYF
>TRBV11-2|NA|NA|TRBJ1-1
CASSPDGNTEAFF
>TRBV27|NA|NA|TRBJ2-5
CASSPAGRPRRETQYF